These 25 T cell receptor beta chains came from one sample sequenced in a study of blood T cells in healthy people across ages. Through a sample-barcoded 5' primer and a J-beta primer mix, a second PCR was run for about 6 to 12 cycles. TCRdb passed the 5' RACE reads through MiXCR, listing each CDR3 protein once. Seen here are under 1,000,000 distinct CDR3 sequences, roughly 34% observed once, and the top ten hold approximately 12%. Sequenced sample: blood. The receptors come from a man aged 18 to 30 in good health.

The chain links TRBV7-9 to TRBJ2-5; D gene ambiguous. The CDR3 sequence is 12 residues long. Germline V gives CDR1 SEHNR, CDR2 FQNEAQ (reference sequence). Trimming took off 5 bases at V and 11 bases at J, with 15 bases between the two ends. CDR3 sequence reads: CASSPPVGEQYF. In DNA form, the CDR3 reads TGTGCCAGCAGCCCGCCGGTTGGTGAGCAGTACTTC.

This rearrangement joins TRBV12-3 or TRBV12-4 to TRBJ1-2; 7 positions match TRBD1. The ends lost 6 bases at V and 7 bases at J; junction bases unmatched: 14. The CDR3 totals 15 residues. As DNA, the CDR3 is TGTGCCAGCAGCCAACCCCGACAGGGTAAAGGTGGCTACACCTTC. It specifies CASSQPRQGKGGYTF.

Regarding this clonotype: The CDR3 carries no conserved terminal phenylalanine or tryptophan, so it likely arises from a read error. No DNA is shown, since the ends of the CDR3 on it are uncertain; the CDR3 is the one TCRdb lists. The rearrangement links TRBV12-3 or TRBV12-4 to TRBJ2-1; the table's TRBD2 call for D was not verified on the DNA. Including both end residues, the CDR3 is 14 amino acids long. CDR3 amino acids: CASSPYGGGYTFGS.

This chain uses TRBV30 with TRBJ2-5; D is unresolved. Per germline, CDR1 GTSNPN and CDR2 SVGIG (reference sequence). Trimming removed 3 bases at V and 1 base at J, with 12 bases between. The CDR3 has 14 residues. This CDR3 reads CAWSVLAFQETQYF. The CDR3, as DNA: TGTGCCTGGAGCGTATTGGCATTCCAAGAGACCCAGTACTTC.

CDR3 sequence (DNA): TGCGCCAGCAGCCAAGACCCGAGTGGGACACCCCTGGGGACAGATACGCAGTATTTT. Translated, it gives CASSQDPSGTPLGTDTQYF. The J gene is TRBJ2-3, the V gene TRBV4-3, with D perhaps TRBD1 (6 bases). The V gene lost 0 bases and the J gene lost 3 bases, with 22 bases spanning the gap. The length of the CDR3 is 19 residues. Germline assignment: CDR1 LGHNA and CDR2 YSLEER.

A word on this clonotype: A much larger clone differs by one base, so this may be a read error. The V gene is TRBV20-1, the J gene TRBJ1-2; D call uncertain. Looked up from germline, CDR1 is DFQATT and CDR2 is SNEGSKA (reference sequence). The CDR3 loop spans 13 amino acids. In DNA, the CDR3 is TGCAGTGCTAGAGACCGCTTAAACTATGGCTACAGCTTC. Its translation is CSARDRLNYGYSF.

This clonotype appeared a few times. J is TRBJ2-7 and V is TRBV20-1; a weak D match, TRBD2 (7 bases). V was trimmed by 3 bases and J by 5 bases, leaving 23 bases between them. The CDR3 has 16 residues. Germline lookup yields CDR1 DFQATT and CDR2 SNEGSKA (reference sequence). In DNA, the CDR3 is TGCAGTGCTAGTCTAGTAGGGGGAGGGACAACCAACGAGCAGTACTTC. Translating gives CSASLVGGGTTNEQYF.

This clonotype showed up many times. This sequence joins TRBV10-3 and TRBJ2-4; tentatively, D is TRBD1 (6 bases). The CDR3 sequence is 14 residues long. Looked up from germline, CDR1 is ENHRY and CDR2 is SYGVKD. Trimming removed 6 bases from V and 5 bases from J, with 14 bases in between. CDR3 DNA sequence: TGTGCCATCAGGGACAGCAAAGTAGAAAACATTCAGTACTTC. Its translation is CAIRDSKVENIQYF.

Points on this clonotype: A much larger clone lies one base from this, so it may be a read error. The chain employs TRBV7-2 and TRBJ2-7, with D possibly being TRBD1 (6 bases). The J call is doubtful: the DNA matches TRBJ2-5 better. The V gene's germline CDR1 is SGHTA and CDR2 FQGNSA. This CDR3 is built from 14 residues. The chain's CDR3 is CASSSTQGRETQYF. Here the CDR3 DNA reads TGTGCCAGCAGCTCGACACAGGGTCGGGAGACCCAGTACTTC.

The sample holds one count of this clonotype. A read error is possible here, since a much larger clone lies one base away. The V and J genes are TRBV27 and TRBJ1-5; 7 bases are a match to TRBD1. V trimming: 6 bases; J trimming: 9 bases; junction bases outside the gene matches: 11. This CDR3 is built from 14 residues. Germline V gene lookup returns CDR1 MNHEY and CDR2 SMNVEV (reference sequence). CDR3 residues: CASSSTGFGPPQHF. In nucleotides, the CDR3 is TGTGCCAGCAGCTCGACAGGGTTCGGGCCGCCCCAGCATTTT.

V and J are TRBV4-3 and TRBJ2-1; weak D call: TRBD2 (6 bases). V lost 0 bases to trimming and J lost 2 bases, with 11 bases between them. This CDR3 comprises 16 residues. Germline V CDR1 and CDR2: LGHNA, YSLEER. The CDR3 here is CASSQDTSTAYNEQFF. CDR3 nucleotides: TGCGCCAGCAGCCAAGATACTAGCACAGCCTACAATGAGCAGTTCTTC.

Ten or more counts support this clonotype. The rearrangement links TRBV7-9 to TRBJ2-3; unclear D gene. The CDR3 consists of 13 residues. Between the trimmed V and J ends, which lost 5 bases and 4 bases, there was a span of 10 bases. Germline V gene data show CDR1 as SEHNR and CDR2 as FQNEAQ (reference sequence). CDR3 loop: CASSPRGPDTQYF. In nucleotides, the CDR3 is TGTGCCAGCAGCCCAAGAGGCCCAGATACGCAGTATTTT.

This clonotype showed up many times. The rearrangement uses TRBV20-1 and TRBJ2-3; unclear D gene. V was cut by 5 bases and J by 5 bases, with 8 bases left in between. The CDR3 loop spans 11 amino acids. Germline CDR1 is DFQATT and CDR2 is SNEGSKA (reference sequence). CDR3 protein: CSAYPEDTQYF. The CDR3 nucleotides read TGCAGTGCTTATCCAGAAGATACGCAGTATTTT.

This clonotype has only one observation. The rearrangement joins TRBV7-3 to TRBJ1-1; D is ambiguous. With 5 bases removed from V and 4 bases from J, the gap between germline ends came to 14 bases. The CDR3 contains 14 residues. Germline-derived CDR1 and CDR2 are SGHTA and FQGTGA. This CDR3 is CASSPSGGLTEAFF. CDR3 coding DNA: TGTGCCAGCAGCCCGTCTGGAGGGCTCACTGAAGCTTTCTTT.

Of note for this clonotype: A much larger clone differs from this one at a single base, so this may be a read error. The rearrangement links TRBV5-1 to TRBJ2-1; D gene unclear. The CDR3 loop spans 13 amino acids. V lost 3 bases and J 4 bases, leaving 8 bases between the germline ends. From germline, CDR1 is SGHRS and CDR2 YFSETQ. The CDR3 sequence: CASSWAQYNEQFF. The CDR3 DNA sequence: TGCGCCAGCAGCTGGGCACAGTACAATGAGCAGTTCTTC.

Concerning this clonotype: One end of the junction is discordant with germline, which a read error may explain. The chain carries TRBV20-1 and TRBJ2-3, with a tentative D call TRBD2 (6 bases). Germline loops: CDR1 DFQATT, CDR2 SNEGSKA (reference sequence). The CDR3 sequence is 15 residues long. The CDR3 here is CSVERDFAPADTQYF. The CDR3 DNA follows: TGTAGTGTCGAACGGGACTTCGCACCTGCAGATACGCAGTATTTT.

The sample holds a few counts of this clonotype. The rearrangement uses TRBV7-8 and TRBJ1-6, with D possibly TRBD1 on 5 matching bases. The CDR3 sequence is 15 residues long. Trimming pared 1 base from V and 6 bases from J, leaving 10 bases between. Per the germline V gene, CDR1 is SGHVS and CDR2 is FQNEAQ. The DNA for the CDR3 is TGTGCCAGCAGCTTAGACAGGAGAACTAATTCACCCCTCCACTTT. Its translation is CASSLDRRTNSPLHF.

A word on this clonotype: At one boundary the junction diverges from the germline segment, which might be a read error. The chain carries TRBV6-2 or TRBV6-3 and TRBJ1-2; no firm D call. Looked up from germline, CDR1 is MNHEY and CDR2 is SVGEGT. The CDR3 sequence is 13 residues long. CDR3 sequence reads: CASSHRASGGHTF. CDR3 bases: TGTGCCAGCAGTCACCGAGCCAGCGGTGGCCACACCTTC.

Remarks on this clonotype: This may be a read error, as it is one base from a much larger clone. The chain uses TRBV20-1 and TRBJ1-2; the D is unclear. V was pared by 0 bases and J by 5 bases, with 19 bases between. The CDR3 sequence is 16 residues long. Germline CDR1 DFQATT, CDR2 SNEGSKA (reference sequence). Here the CDR3 reads CSAREVLVGKDYGYTF. CDR3 bases: TGCAGTGCTAGAGAGGTCCTGGTAGGGAAGGATTATGGCTACACCTTC.

This clonotype was seen more than once but under ten times. The chain is built from TRBV3-1 and TRBJ1-5; 11 bases line up with TRBD1. In germline, CDR1 is LGHDT, CDR2 YNNKEL (reference sequence). CDR3 length: 14 amino acids. The V segment lost 5 bases and the J segment 6 bases; nucleotides outside the gene matches: 3. CDR3 sequence reads: CASSGGTGGQPQHF. The CDR3 region has the DNA TGTGCCAGCAGCGGCGGGACAGGGGGTCAGCCCCAGCATTTT.

This clonotype was seen just once. This rearrangement joins TRBV4-3 to TRBJ2-1, with 12 bases aligning to TRBD2. This CDR3 is 19 amino acids long. The V gene end was trimmed by 0 bases and the J gene end by 2 bases; junction bases not matched to a gene: 8. Germline lookup yields CDR1 LGHNA and CDR2 YSLEER. CDR3 sequence (DNA): TGCGCCAGCAGCCAAGATCCGCTAGCGGGGGGGGTTACCTACAATGAGCAGTTCTTC. This sequence encodes CASSQDPLAGGVTYNEQFF.

Ten or more counts support this clonotype. The rearrangement links TRBV28 to TRBJ2-5, with 10 bases aligning to TRBD2. Germline V gene lookup returns CDR1 MDHEN and CDR2 SYDVKM. The CDR3 totals 16 residues. V lost 3 bases and J lost 0; bases outside the gene matches: 4. CDR3 residues: CASSFPLAGDQETQYF. The CDR3, as DNA: TGTGCCAGCAGTTTCCCCCTAGCGGGGGACCAAGAGACCCAGTACTTC.

Note on this clonotype: A read error may account for a junction end that differs from germline. This chain joins TRBV7-9 and TRBJ1-2, with 7 bases lining up with TRBD1. CDR1 and CDR2 (germline): SEHNR, FQNEAQ (reference sequence). The CDR3 totals 14 residues. The CDR3 DNA sequence: TGTGCCAGCAGGGGGAGGGGGCCAAACTATGGCAACACCTTC. Protein: CASRGRGPNYGNTF. Full variable domain (missing parts from reference TRBV7-9 and TRBJ1-2): DTGVSQNPRHKITKRGQNVTFRCDPISEHNRLYWYRQTLGQGPEFLTYFQNEAQLEKSRLLSDRFSAERPKGSFSTLEIQRTEQGDSAMYLCASRGRGPNYGNTFGSGTRLTVV.

This clonotype showed up just a few times. The V call is TRBV27, the J call TRBJ1-5, with 7 bases aligning to TRBD1. CDR3 length equals 15 residues. The J segment lost 4 bases and the V segment lost 6 bases, leaving 9 bases of the junction unmatched. Germline V gene lookup returns CDR1 MNHEY and CDR2 SMNVEV (reference sequence). CDR3 nucleotide sequence: TGTGCCAGCAGCCAGAGGGGGCGCATGAATCAGCCCCAGCATTTT. This translates into CASSQRGRMNQPQHF.

This chain connects TRBV27 to TRBJ2-5; TRBD2 agrees at 9 bases. Trimming cost V 6 bases and J 2 bases; bases outside gene matches: 7. Germline V gene data show CDR1 as MNHEY and CDR2 as SMNVEV (reference sequence). The CDR3 covers 15 residues. CDR3 bases: TGTGCCAGCAGAAGTCTAGCGGGGATACAAGAGACCCAGTACTTC. Translated, it gives CASRSLAGIQETQYF.